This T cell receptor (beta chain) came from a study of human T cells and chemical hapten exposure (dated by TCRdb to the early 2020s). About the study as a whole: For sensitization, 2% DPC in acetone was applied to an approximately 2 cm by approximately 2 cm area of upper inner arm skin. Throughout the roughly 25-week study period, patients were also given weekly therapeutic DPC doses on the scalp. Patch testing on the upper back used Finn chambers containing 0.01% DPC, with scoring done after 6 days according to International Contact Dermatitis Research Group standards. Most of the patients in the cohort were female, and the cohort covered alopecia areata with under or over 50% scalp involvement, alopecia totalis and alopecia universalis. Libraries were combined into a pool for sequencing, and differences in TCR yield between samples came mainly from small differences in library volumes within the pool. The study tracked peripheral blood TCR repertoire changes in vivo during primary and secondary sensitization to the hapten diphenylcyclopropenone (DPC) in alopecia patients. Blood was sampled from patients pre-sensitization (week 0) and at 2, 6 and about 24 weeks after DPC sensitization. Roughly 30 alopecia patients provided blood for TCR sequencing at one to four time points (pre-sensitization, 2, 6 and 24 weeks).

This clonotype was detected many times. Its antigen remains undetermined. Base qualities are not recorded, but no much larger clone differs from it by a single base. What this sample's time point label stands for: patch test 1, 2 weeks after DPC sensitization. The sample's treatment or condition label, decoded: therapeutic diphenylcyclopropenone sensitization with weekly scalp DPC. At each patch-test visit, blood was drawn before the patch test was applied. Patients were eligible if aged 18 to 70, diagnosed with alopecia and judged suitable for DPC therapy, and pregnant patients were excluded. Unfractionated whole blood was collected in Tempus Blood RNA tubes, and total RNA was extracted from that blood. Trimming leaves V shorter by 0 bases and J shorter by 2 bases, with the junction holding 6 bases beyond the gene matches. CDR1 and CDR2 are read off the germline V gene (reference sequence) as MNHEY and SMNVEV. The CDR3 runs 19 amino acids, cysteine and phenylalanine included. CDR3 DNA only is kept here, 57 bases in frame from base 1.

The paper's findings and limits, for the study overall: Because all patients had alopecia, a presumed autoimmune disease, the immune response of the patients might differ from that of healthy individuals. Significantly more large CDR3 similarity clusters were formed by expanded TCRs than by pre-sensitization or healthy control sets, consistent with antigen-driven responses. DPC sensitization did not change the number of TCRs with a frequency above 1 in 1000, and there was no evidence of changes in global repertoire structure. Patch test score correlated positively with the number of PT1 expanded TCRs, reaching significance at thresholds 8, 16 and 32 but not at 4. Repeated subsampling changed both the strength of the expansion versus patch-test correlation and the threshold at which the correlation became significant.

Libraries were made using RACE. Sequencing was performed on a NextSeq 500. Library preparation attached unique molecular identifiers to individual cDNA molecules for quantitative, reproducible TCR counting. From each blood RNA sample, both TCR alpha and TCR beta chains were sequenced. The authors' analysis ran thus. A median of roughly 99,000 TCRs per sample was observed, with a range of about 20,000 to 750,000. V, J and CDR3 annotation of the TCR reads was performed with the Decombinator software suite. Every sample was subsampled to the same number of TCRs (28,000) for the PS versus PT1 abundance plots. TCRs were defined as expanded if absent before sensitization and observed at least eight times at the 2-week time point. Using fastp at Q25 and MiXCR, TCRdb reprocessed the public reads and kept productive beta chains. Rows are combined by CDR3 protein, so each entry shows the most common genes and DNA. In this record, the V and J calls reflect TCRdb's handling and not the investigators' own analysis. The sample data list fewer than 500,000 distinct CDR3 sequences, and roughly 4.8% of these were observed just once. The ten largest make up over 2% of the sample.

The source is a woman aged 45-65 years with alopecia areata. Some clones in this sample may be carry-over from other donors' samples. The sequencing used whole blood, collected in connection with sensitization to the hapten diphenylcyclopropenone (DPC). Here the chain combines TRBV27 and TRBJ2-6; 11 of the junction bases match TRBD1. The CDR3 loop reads CASSLSRTGGFAGANVLTF. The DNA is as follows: TGTGCCAGCAGTTTATCCCGGACAGGGGGCTTTGCTGGGGCCAACGTCCTGACTTTC.